This TCR beta chain came from a study of T cells in Graves' hyperthyroidism and ophthalmopathy. Trimming left V 7 bases short and J 6 bases short, with 6 bases between. The CDR3 covers 10 residues. Germline values: CDR1 SNHLY, CDR2 FYNNEI. This clonotype showed up many times. What was amplified from RNA transcripts were TCR beta CDR3 regions. Carried out on the TCR CDR3, a first-round RT-PCR used the HTBI primer set. MiXCR, run by TCRdb on the multiplex PCR reads, gives a single entry per CDR3 protein. In the table there are roughly 710,000 distinct CDR3 sequences, under 45% of which are singletons. The J gene is TRBJ1-2, the V gene TRBV2; D unresolved. The sequenced sample was blood. The receptor was isolated from a woman aged 40 to 49 with Graves' hyperthyroidism. This CDR3 is CASISDGYTF. Here the CDR3 DNA reads TGTGCCAGCATTTCGGATGGCTACACCTTC.